A selection of T cell receptor beta chains follows, all from one sample in a study of T and B cells in COVID-19 patients. Each CDR3 protein is one row after TCRdb ran MiXCR on the multiplex PCR reads. The sample consists of about 14,000 distinct CDR3 sequences, 25% of them appearing once. The sample taken for sequencing was blood. All receptors derive from a human donor who had recovered from COVID-19. Both conserved end residues are part of each CDR3. The D gene is left open where the match is weak. Clone size is shown for a subset of rows, as once, few, many or a class of expanded clone.

J: TRBJ2-1
length: 13
size: medium-sized
V: TRBV6-5
D: -
DNA: TGTGCCAGCAGTTCTCCATCCGTGAATGAGCAGTTCTTC
CDR3: CASSSPSVNEQFF

J: TRBJ2-7
length: 15
size: medium-sized
V: TRBV15
D: -
DNA: TGTGCCACCAGCGGGCGGACAGGGACTACCTACGAGCAGTACTTC
CDR3: CATSGRTGTTYEQYF

J: TRBJ1-3
length: 15
size: -
V: TRBV20-1
D: -
DNA: TGCAGTGCAAGGACAGTAAGTCGTGCGCGAAACACCATATATTTT
CDR3: CSARTVSRARNTIYF

J: TRBJ2-5
length: 16
size: -
V: TRBV28
D: TRBD2
DNA: TGTGCCAGCAGTAAACCCGGGACTAGACGACAAGAGACCCAGTACTTC
CDR3: CASSKPGTRRQETQYF

J: TRBJ2-7
length: 14
size: medium-sized
V: TRBV6-5
D: -
DNA: TGTGCCAGCAGTTTCCCGGGACGGGACTACGAGCAGTACTTC
CDR3: CASSFPGRDYEQYF

J: TRBJ2-5
length: 14
size: many
V: TRBV7-6
D: -
DNA: TGTGCCAGCAGCTTCCAGGCTTTCCAAGAGACCCAGTACTTC
CDR3: CASSFQAFQETQYF

J: TRBJ2-5
length: 14
size: -
V: TRBV10-1
D: -
DNA: TGCGCCAGCAGTGAGTCGACTAGGAAGGAGACCCAGTACTTC
CDR3: CASSESTRKETQYF

J: TRBJ2-7
length: 16
size: -
V: TRBV20-1
D: TRBD1
DNA: TGCAGTGCTAGACCCGGGACAGGGGAGTGGATCTACGAGCAGTACTTC
CDR3: CSARPGTGEWIYEQYF

J: TRBJ2-5
length: 14
size: medium-sized
V: TRBV18
D: -
DNA: TGTGCCAGCTCACCACCGGAGGGGCGGGAGACCCAGTACTTC
CDR3: CASSPPEGRETQYF

J: TRBJ2-7
length: 15
size: few
V: TRBV6-2/TRBV6-3
D: TRBD1
DNA: TGTGCCAGCAGTCAATTCGGGACAGGGTACCACGAGCAGTACTTC
CDR3: CASSQFGTGYHEQYF

J: TRBJ2-1
length: 15
size: few
V: TRBV10-3
D: -
DNA: TGTGCCATCAGTAACCGGGACCAAATCTACAATGAGCAGTTCTTC
CDR3: CAISNRDQIYNEQFF

J: TRBJ1-1
length: 15
size: -
V: TRBV7-9
D: TRBD1
DNA: TGTGCCTTCAGGCGGGACAGGGTCATGAACACTGAAGCTTTCTTT
CDR3: CAFRRDRVMNTEAFF

J: TRBJ1-4
length: 16
size: -
V: TRBV28
D: -
DNA: TGTGCCAGCAGTTTTGGAAAGGAGGGAACTAATGAAAAACTGTTTTTT
CDR3: CASSFGKEGTNEKLFF

J: TRBJ1-1
length: 15
size: -
V: TRBV18
D: -
DNA: TGTGCCAGCTCACCCTCCTTACGGGACAACACTGAAGCTTTCTTT
CDR3: CASSPSLRDNTEAFF

J: TRBJ1-6
length: 14
size: -
V: TRBV28
D: -
DNA: TGTGCCAGCATAAAGGGTTTTAATAATTCACCCCTCCACTTT
CDR3: CASIKGFNNSPLHF

J: TRBJ1-1
length: 12
size: -
V: TRBV27
D: -
DNA: TGTGCCAGCAGTCGGTCACCGGCCGAGGCTTTCTTT
CDR3: CASSRSPAEAFF

J: TRBJ1-2
length: 12
size: many
V: TRBV13
D: -
DNA: TGTGCCAGCAGCTCGACAGTCTATGGCTACACCTTC
CDR3: CASSSTVYGYTF

J: TRBJ2-1
length: 15
size: -
V: TRBV5-1
D: -
DNA: TGCGCCAGCAGCTTTCGTCCTGGGCAGGACGTAGAGCAGTTCTTC
CDR3: CASSFRPGQDVEQFF

J: TRBJ2-1
length: 16
size: few
V: TRBV5-1
D: -
DNA: TGCGCCAGCAGCCGTTCGACAGGGAGGGAGTACAATGAGCAGTTCTTC
CDR3: CASSRSTGREYNEQFF

J: TRBJ2-1
length: 13
size: -
V: TRBV29-1
D: TRBD2
DNA: TGCAGCGTGTCGGGACTAGCGGGCAATGAGCAGTTCTTC
CDR3: CSVSGLAGNEQFF

J: TRBJ1-1
length: 13
size: -
V: TRBV10-1
D: -
DNA: TGCGCCAGCAGTGCTCGGCGGGCGACTGAAGCTTTCTTT
CDR3: CASSARRATEAFF

J: TRBJ1-2
length: 12
size: -
V: TRBV2
D: -
DNA: TGTGCCAGCAGTGAAGGGGGCTATGGCTACACCTTC
CDR3: CASSEGGYGYTF

J: TRBJ1-1
length: 12
size: many
V: TRBV27
D: -
DNA: TGTGCCAGCAGTCGGGTGGGGGGTGAAGCTTTCTTT
CDR3: CASSRVGGEAFF

J: TRBJ2-7
length: 12
size: -
V: TRBV12-3/TRBV12-4
D: -
DNA: TGTGCCAGCAGTTCGGAATACTACGAGCAGTACTTC
CDR3: CASSSEYYEQYF

J: TRBJ1-2
length: 12
size: many
V: TRBV10-3
D: -
DNA: TGTGCCATCAGTGAATCAAAGAGTGGCTACACCTTC
CDR3: CAISESKSGYTF

J: TRBJ2-5
length: 16
size: medium-sized
V: TRBV12-3/TRBV12-4
D: -
DNA: TGTGCCAGCAGTTCCCCCCGTTCGGGTTGGCAAGAGACCCAGTACTTC
CDR3: CASSSPRSGWQETQYF

J: TRBJ1-2
length: 15
size: -
V: TRBV12-3/TRBV12-4
D: -
DNA: TGTGCCAGCAGTTTATGGGGGCGAGGGGGGAGCGGCTACACCTTC
CDR3: CASSLWGRGGSGYTF

J: TRBJ2-1
length: 15
size: -
V: TRBV5-1
D: -
DNA: TGCGCCAGCAGCTTGGAGGGTAGCGGAGGCAATGAGCAGTTCTTC
CDR3: CASSLEGSGGNEQFF

J: TRBJ2-3
length: 16
size: medium-sized
V: TRBV5-4
D: TRBD2
DNA: TGTGCCAGCAGCCGATTAGCGGGAGGTTTCACAGATACGCAGTATTTT
CDR3: CASSRLAGGFTDTQYF

J: TRBJ2-5
length: 11
size: medium-sized
V: TRBV6-6
D: -
DNA: TGTGCCAGCAGTTATGGGGAGACCCAGTACTTC
CDR3: CASSYGETQYF

J: TRBJ2-5
length: 16
size: medium-sized
V: TRBV19
D: TRBD2
DNA: TGTGCCAGTAGTATAGGGACTAGCGGGGGGCAAGAGACCCAGTACTTC
CDR3: CASSIGTSGGQETQYF

J: TRBJ2-1
length: 18
size: many
V: TRBV7-6
D: TRBD2
DNA: TGTGCCAGCAGCGGACGGACTAGCGGGAGGGCCATCTACAATGAGCAGTTCTTC
CDR3: CASSGRTSGRAIYNEQFF

J: TRBJ1-2
length: 15
size: many
V: TRBV19
D: -
DNA: TGTGCCAGCCAAATTACTAAGACAGCCAAGTATGGCTACACCTTC
CDR3: CASQITKTAKYGYTF

J: TRBJ2-7
length: 15
size: once
V: TRBV6-5
D: -
DNA: TGTTCCAGCAGTTACGCGACAGGGAGGCCCTACGAGCAGTACTTC
CDR3: CSSSYATGRPYEQYF

J: TRBJ2-1
length: 16
size: -
V: TRBV7-2
D: TRBD2
DNA: TGTGCCAGCAGTCCACCCACTAGCGGGAGGTACAATGAGCAGTTCTTC
CDR3: CASSPPTSGRYNEQFF

J: TRBJ1-2
length: 15
size: medium-sized
V: TRBV18
D: -
DNA: TGTGCCAGCTCACAACGGGGGGATTCTGGTTATGGCTACACCTTC
CDR3: CASSQRGDSGYGYTF

J: TRBJ2-6
length: 15
size: medium-sized
V: TRBV6-5
D: -
DNA: TGTGCCAGCAGCCTCAGGGTGTCTGGGGCCAACGTCCTGACTTTC
CDR3: CASSLRVSGANVLTF

J: TRBJ1-5
length: 13
size: few
V: TRBV12-3/TRBV12-4
D: TRBD1
DNA: TGTGCCAGCAGCCAAGACAGGGATCAGCCCCAGCATTTT
CDR3: CASSQDRDQPQHF

J: TRBJ2-1
length: 13
size: many
V: TRBV6-2/TRBV6-3
D: TRBD1
DNA: TGTGCCAGCACCCTCGCCGGGACAGGGAAATTGGTCTTC
CDR3: CASTLAGTGKLVF

J: TRBJ2-7
length: 15
size: -
V: TRBV20-1
D: -
DNA: TGCAGTGCTGCCCGAGACGGTGAGAACCCCTACGAGCAGTACTTC
CDR3: CSAARDGENPYEQYF

J: TRBJ2-1
length: 13
size: medium-sized
V: TRBV29-1
D: -
DNA: TGCAGCGTTTTTGGGGAGTCCTACAATGAGCAGTTCTTC
CDR3: CSVFGESYNEQFF

J: TRBJ2-7
length: 14
size: -
V: TRBV10-1
D: -
DNA: TGCGCCAGCAGAGCAATAGACCAGGGGAACGAGCAGTACTTC
CDR3: CASRAIDQGNEQYF

J: TRBJ2-7
length: 13
size: -
V: TRBV10-3
D: -
DNA: TGTGCCATCAGTGTTGCAAAAGAATACGAGCAGTACTTC
CDR3: CAISVAKEYEQYF

J: TRBJ2-1
length: 17
size: many
V: TRBV5-6
D: TRBD2
DNA: TGTGCCAGCAGCTTTTTTGGACCGGGACTAGCGGGCAGGGGGCAGTTCTTC
CDR3: CASSFFGPGLAGRGQFF

J: TRBJ2-3
length: 15
size: few
V: TRBV15
D: -
DNA: TGTGCCACCAGTGCCCAGTCGTCCTGGCCAGATACGCAGTATTTT
CDR3: CATSAQSSWPDTQYF

J: TRBJ2-1
length: 14
size: medium-sized
V: TRBV6-5
D: TRBD2
DNA: TGTGCCAGCAAACCGGGACTAGGGAGAAATGAGCAGTTCTTC
CDR3: CASKPGLGRNEQFF

J: TRBJ2-7
length: 16
size: medium-sized
V: TRBV6-6
D: -
DNA: TGTGCCAGCGGTACTCCTAGTGGGATTAGCTCCTACGAGCAGTACTTC
CDR3: CASGTPSGISSYEQYF

J: TRBJ1-3
length: 15
size: many
V: TRBV18
D: -
DNA: TGTGCCAGCTCTCGCGACGCGGACTCTGGAAACACCATATATTTT
CDR3: CASSRDADSGNTIYF

J: TRBJ2-7
length: 15
size: medium-sized
V: TRBV30
D: TRBD2
DNA: TGTGCCTGGAGTAGACTAGCGGGAGGGCCATACGAGCAGTACTTC
CDR3: CAWSRLAGGPYEQYF

J: TRBJ2-1
length: 13
size: -
V: TRBV20-1
D: -
DNA: TGCAGTGCGGACGGGTCTGCAATGAATGAGCAGTTCTTC
CDR3: CSADGSAMNEQFF

J: TRBJ2-7
length: 15
size: medium-sized
V: TRBV5-5
D: -
DNA: TGTGCCAGCAGCTTGGTGGCTACCTCGGGGATAGAGCAGTACTTC
CDR3: CASSLVATSGIEQYF

J: TRBJ2-1
length: 15
size: -
V: TRBV6-4
D: TRBD2
DNA: TGTGCCAGCAGTGATATTGGCGGGGGGTTCGGCGAGCAGTTCTTC
CDR3: CASSDIGGGFGEQFF

J: TRBJ2-1
length: 14
size: medium-sized
V: TRBV6-4
D: TRBD2
DNA: TGTGCCAGCAGTGACAGCGGGGGGGCCAATGAGCAGTTCTTC
CDR3: CASSDSGGANEQFF

J: TRBJ2-3
length: 12
size: -
V: TRBV7-2
D: -
DNA: TGTGCCAGCAGCTTAGTTGGAGATACGCAGTATTTT
CDR3: CASSLVGDTQYF

J: TRBJ2-7
length: 14
size: -
V: TRBV30
D: TRBD2
DNA: TGTGCCTGGAGTGTACGCGGGAGGAGGCTCGAGCAGTACTTC
CDR3: CAWSVRGRRLEQYF